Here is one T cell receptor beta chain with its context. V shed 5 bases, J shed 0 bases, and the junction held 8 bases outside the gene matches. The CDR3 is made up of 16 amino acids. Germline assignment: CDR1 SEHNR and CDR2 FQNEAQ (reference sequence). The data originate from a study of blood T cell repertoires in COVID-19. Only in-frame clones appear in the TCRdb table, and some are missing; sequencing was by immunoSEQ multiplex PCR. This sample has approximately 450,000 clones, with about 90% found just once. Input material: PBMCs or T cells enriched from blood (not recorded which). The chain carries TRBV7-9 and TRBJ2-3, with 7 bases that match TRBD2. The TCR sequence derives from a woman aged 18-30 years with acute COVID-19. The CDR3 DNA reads TGTGCCAGCAGCGAACGTTTTAGCGGGAGCACAGATACGCAGTATTTT. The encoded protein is CASSERFSGSTDTQYF. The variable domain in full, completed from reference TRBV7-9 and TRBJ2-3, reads DTGVSQNPRHKITKRGQNVTFRCDPISEHNRLYWYRQTLGQGPEFLTYFQNEAQLEKSRLLSDRFSAERPKGSFSTLEIQRTEQGDSAMYLCASSERFSGSTDTQYFGPGTRLTVL.